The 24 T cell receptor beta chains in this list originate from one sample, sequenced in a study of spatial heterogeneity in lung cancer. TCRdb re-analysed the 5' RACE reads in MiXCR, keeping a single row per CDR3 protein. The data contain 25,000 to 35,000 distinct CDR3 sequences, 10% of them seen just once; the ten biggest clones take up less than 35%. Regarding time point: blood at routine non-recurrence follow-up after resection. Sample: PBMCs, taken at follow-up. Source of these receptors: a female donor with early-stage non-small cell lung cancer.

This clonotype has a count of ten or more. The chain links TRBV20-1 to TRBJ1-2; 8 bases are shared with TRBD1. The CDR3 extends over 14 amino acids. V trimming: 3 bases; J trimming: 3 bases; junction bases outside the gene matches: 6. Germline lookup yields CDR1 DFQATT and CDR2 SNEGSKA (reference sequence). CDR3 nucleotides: TGCAGTGCTAGCCCGCAGGGGGCCGACTATGGCTACACCTTC. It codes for CSASPQGADYGYTF.

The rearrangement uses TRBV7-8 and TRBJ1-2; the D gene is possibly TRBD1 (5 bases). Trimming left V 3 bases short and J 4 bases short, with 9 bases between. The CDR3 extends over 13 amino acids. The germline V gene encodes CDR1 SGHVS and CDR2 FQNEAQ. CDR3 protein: CASSFGGGYGYTF. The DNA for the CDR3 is TGTGCCAGCAGCTTCGGGGGAGGCTATGGCTACACCTTC.

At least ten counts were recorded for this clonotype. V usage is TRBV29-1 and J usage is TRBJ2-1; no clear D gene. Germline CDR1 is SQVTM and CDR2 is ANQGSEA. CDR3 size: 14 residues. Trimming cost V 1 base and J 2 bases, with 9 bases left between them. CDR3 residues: CSVEVDGTYNEQFF. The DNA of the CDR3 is TGCAGCGTTGAAGTGGACGGAACCTACAATGAGCAGTTCTTC.

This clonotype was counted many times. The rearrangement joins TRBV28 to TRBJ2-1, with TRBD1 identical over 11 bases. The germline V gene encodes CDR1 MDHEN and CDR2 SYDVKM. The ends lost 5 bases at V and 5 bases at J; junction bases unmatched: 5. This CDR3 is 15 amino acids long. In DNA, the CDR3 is TGTGCCAGCAGTGACCGGGACAGGGGGAACAATGAGCAGTTCTTC. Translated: CASSDRDRGNNEQFF.

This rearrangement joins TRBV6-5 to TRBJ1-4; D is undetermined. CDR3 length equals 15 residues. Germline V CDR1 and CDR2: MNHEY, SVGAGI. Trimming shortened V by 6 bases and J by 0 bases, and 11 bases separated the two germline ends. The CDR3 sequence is CASRRGPTTNEKLFF. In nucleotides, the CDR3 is TGTGCCAGCAGGAGAGGCCCCACAACTAATGAAAAACTGTTTTTT.

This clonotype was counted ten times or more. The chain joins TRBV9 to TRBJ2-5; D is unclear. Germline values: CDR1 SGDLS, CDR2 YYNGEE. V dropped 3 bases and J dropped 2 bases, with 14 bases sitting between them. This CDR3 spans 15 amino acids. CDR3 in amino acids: CASSATLLVQETQYF. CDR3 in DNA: TGTGCCAGCAGCGCCACTCTTTTGGTACAAGAGACCCAGTACTTC.

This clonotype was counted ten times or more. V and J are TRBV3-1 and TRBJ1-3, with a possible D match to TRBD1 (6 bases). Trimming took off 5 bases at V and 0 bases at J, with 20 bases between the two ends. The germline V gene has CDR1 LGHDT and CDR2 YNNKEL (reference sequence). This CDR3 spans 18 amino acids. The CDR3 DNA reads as TGTGCCAGCAGCGCCGGACAGCAGGGAACTCACTCTGGAAACACCATATATTTT. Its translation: CASSAGQQGTHSGNTIYF. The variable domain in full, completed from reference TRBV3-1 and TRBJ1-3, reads DTAVSQTPKYLVTQMGNDKSIKCEQNLGHDTMYWYKQDSKKFLKIMFSYNNKELIINETVPNRFSPKSPDKAHLNLHINSLELGDSAVYFCASSAGQQGTHSGNTIYFGEGSWLTVV.

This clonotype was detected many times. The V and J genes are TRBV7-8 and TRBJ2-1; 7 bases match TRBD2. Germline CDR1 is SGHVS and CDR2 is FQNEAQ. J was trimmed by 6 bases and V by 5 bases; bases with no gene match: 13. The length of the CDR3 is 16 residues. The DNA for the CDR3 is TGTGCCAGCAGCCAAACTAAAGCGGGGAGACGCAATGAGCAGTTCTTC. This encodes CASSQTKAGRRNEQFF.

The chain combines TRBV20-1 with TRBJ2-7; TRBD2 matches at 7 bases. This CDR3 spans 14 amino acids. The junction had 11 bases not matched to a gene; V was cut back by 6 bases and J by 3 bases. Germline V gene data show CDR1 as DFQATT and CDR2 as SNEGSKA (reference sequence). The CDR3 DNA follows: TGCAGTGCCGTTGGACTAGTGGGACTCTACGAGCAGTACTTC. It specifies CSAVGLVGLYEQYF.

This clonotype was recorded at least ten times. The CDR3 coding sequence is TGTGCCAGCAGTTCGGGTCCGTCCTACGAGCAGTACTTC. It yields the protein CASSSGPSYEQYF. The chain links TRBV3-1 to TRBJ2-7; no firm D call. Between the trimmed V and J ends, which lost 6 bases and 1 base, there was a span of 10 bases. Germline V CDR1 and CDR2: LGHDT, YNNKEL (reference sequence). The CDR3 has 13 residues.

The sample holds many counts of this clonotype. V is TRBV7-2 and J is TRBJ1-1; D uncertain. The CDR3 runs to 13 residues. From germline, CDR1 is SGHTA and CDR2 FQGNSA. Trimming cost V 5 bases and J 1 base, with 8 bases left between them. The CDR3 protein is CASSLTTNTEAFF. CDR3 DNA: TGTGCCAGCAGCCTAACAACGAACACTGAAGCTTTCTTT.

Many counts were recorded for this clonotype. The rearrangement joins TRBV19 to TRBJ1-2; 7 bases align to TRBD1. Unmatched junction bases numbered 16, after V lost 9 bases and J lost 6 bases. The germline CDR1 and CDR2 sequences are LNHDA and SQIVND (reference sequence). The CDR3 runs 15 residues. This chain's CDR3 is CASLETGTAVHGYTF. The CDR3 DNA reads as TGTGCCAGCCTGGAGACCGGGACAGCGGTACATGGCTACACCTTC.

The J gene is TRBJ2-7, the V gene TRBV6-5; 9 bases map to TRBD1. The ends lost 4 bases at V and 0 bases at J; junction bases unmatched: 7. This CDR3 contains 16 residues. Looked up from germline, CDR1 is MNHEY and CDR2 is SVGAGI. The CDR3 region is CASSFHTGGSSYEQYF. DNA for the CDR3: TGTGCCAGCAGTTTCCATACAGGGGGCTCCTCCTACGAGCAGTACTTC.

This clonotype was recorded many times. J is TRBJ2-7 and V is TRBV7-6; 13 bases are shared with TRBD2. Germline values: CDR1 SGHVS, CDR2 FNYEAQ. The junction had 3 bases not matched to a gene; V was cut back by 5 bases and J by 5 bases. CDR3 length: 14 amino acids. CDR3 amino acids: CASSPGTSGNEQYF. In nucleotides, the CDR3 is TGTGCCAGCAGCCCGGGGACTAGCGGGAACGAGCAGTACTTC. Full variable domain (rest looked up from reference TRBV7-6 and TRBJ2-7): GAGVSQSPRYKVTKRGQDVALRCDPISGHVSLYWYRQALGQGPEFLTYFNYEAQQDKSGLPNDRFSAERPEGSISTLTIQRTEQRDSAMYRCASSPGTSGNEQYFGPGTRLTVT.

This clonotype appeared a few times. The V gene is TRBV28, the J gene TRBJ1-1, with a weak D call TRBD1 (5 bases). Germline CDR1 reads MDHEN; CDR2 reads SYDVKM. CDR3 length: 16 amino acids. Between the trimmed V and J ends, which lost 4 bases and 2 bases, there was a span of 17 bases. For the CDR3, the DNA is TGTGCCAGCAGTTCCGGTCGGCAGGGCCCCAACACTGAAGCTTTCTTT. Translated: CASSSGRQGPNTEAFF. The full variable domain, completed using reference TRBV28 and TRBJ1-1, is DVKVTQSSRYLVKRTGEKVFLECVQDMDHENMFWYRQDPGLGLRLIYFSYDVKMKEKGDIPEGYSVSREKKERFSLILESASTNQTSMYLCASSSGRQGPNTEAFFGQGTRLTVV.

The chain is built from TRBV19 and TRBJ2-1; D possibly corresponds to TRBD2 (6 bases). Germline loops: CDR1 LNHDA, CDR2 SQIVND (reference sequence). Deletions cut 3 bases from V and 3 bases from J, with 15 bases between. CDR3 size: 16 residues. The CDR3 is CASSMGGLPRYNEQFF. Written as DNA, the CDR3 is TGTGCCAGTAGTATGGGGGGTCTCCCTCGCTACAATGAGCAGTTCTTC.

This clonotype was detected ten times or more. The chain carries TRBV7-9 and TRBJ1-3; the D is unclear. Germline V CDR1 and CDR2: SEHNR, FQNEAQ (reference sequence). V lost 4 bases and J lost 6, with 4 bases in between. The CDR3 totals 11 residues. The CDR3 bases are TGTGCCAGCAGCTCAGAAAACACCATATATTTT. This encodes CASSSENTIYF. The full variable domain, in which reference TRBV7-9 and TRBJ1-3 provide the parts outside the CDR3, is DTGVSQNPRHKITKRGQNVTFRCDPISEHNRLYWYRQTLGQGPEFLTYFQNEAQLEKSRLLSDRFSAERPKGSFSTLEIQRTEQGDSAMYLCASSSENTIYFGEGSWLTVV.

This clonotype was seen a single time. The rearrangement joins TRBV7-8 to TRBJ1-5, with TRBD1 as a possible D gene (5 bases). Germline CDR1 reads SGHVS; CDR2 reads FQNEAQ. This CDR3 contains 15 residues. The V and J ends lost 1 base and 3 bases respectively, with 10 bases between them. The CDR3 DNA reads TGTGCCAGCAGCTTAGTTTTAGGGGACAATCAGCCCCAGCATTTT. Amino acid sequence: CASSLVLGDNQPQHF.

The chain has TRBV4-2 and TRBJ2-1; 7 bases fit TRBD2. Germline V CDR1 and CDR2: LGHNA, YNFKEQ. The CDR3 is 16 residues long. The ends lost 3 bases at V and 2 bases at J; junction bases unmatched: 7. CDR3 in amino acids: CASSHTTGGTYNEQFF. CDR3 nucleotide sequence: TGTGCCAGCAGCCATACCACGGGGGGTACCTACAATGAGCAGTTCTTC.

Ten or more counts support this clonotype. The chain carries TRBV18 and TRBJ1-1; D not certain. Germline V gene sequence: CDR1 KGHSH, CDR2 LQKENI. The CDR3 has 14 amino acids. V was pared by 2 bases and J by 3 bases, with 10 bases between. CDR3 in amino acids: CASSPSVVDTEAFF. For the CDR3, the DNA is TGTGCCAGCTCACCATCGGTGGTGGACACTGAAGCTTTCTTT.

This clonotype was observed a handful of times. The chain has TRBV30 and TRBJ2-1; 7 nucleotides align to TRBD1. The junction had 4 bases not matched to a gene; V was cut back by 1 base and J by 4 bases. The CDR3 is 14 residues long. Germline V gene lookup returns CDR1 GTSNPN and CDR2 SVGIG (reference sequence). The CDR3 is CAWSAGQLYNEQFF. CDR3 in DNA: TGTGCCTGGAGTGCGGGACAGCTATACAATGAGCAGTTCTTC.

The CDR3 bases are TGTGCCAGCAGCTTAAAGGCTAGCGGGGGGACAGATACGCAGTATTTT. Translation gives CASSLKASGGTDTQYF. The rearrangement uses TRBV7-2 and TRBJ2-3; 11 bases line up with TRBD2. V was clipped by 2 bases and J by 3 bases; unmatched bases: 4. Germline loops: CDR1 SGHTA, CDR2 FQGNSA. The CDR3 covers 16 residues.

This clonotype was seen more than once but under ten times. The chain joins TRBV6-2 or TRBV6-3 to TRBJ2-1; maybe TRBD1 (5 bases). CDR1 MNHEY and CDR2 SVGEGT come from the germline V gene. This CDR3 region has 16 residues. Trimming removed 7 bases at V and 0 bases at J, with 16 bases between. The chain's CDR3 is CASTKKGRDSYNEQFF. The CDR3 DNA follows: TGTGCCAGCACCAAGAAGGGCAGGGACTCCTACAATGAGCAGTTCTTC.

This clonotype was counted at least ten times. The CDR3 nucleotides are TGTGCCAGCAGCCAAGATCCGACGGGTGAGCAGTACTTC. Translating it yields CASSQDPTGEQYF. The chain uses TRBV4-2 and TRBJ2-7; D is uncertain. The CDR3 covers 13 residues. V was trimmed by 0 bases and J by 7 bases, leaving 10 bases between them. Per the germline V gene, CDR1 is LGHNA and CDR2 is YNFKEQ.